This T cell receptor (beta chain) was captured by sequencing in a study of cytomegalovirus exposure and HLA in healthy donors. PCR was performed using 60 Vbeta and 13 Jbeta primers. Data came from immunoSEQ multiplex PCR; TCRdb stores just in-frame clones and leaves some out. The sample includes around 300,000 clones, just over 70% of them seen just once. Germline loops: CDR1 SGHRS, CDR2 YFSETQ. The CDR3 loop spans 15 amino acids. V dropped 4 bases and J dropped 0; count of bases not matched to a gene: 6. This chain links TRBV5-1 with TRBJ1-1, with 7 bases that match TRBD1. Sequencing used PBMCs. The receptor was derived from a female donor in good health and CMV-seronegative. The CDR3: CASSLPGQMNTEAFF. In DNA form, the CDR3 reads TGCGCCAGCAGCCTCCCGGGACAGATGAACACTGAAGCTTTCTTT.